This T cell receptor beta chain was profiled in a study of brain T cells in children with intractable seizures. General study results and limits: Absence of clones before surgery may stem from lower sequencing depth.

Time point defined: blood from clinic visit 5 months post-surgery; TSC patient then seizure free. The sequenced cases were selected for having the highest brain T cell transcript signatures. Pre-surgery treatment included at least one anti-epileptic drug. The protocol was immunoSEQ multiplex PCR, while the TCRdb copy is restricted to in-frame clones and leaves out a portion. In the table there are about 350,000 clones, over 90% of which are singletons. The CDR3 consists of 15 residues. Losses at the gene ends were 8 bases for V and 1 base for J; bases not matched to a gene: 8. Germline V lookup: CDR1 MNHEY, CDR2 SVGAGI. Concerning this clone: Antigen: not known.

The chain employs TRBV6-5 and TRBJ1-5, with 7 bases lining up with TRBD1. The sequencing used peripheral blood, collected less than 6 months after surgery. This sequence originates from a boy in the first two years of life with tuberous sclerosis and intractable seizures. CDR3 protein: CASSIYRGSNQPQHF. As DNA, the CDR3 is TGTGCCAGCTCCATCTACAGGGGCAGCAATCAGCCCCAGCATTTT.